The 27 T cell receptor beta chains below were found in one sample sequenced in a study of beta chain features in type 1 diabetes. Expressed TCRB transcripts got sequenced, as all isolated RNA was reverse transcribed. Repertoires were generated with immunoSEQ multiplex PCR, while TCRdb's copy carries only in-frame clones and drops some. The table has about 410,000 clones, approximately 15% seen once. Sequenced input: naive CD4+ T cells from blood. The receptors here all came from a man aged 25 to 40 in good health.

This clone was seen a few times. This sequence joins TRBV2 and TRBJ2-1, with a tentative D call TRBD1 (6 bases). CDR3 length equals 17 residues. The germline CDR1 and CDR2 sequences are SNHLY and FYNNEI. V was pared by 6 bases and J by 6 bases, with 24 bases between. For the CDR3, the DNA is TGTGCCAGCAGGGAGGTCAGGGGCCTACCTAGTCCCAATGAGCAGTTCTTC. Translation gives CASREVRGLPSPNEQFF. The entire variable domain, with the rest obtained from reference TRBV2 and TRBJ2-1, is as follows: EPEVTQTPSHQVTQMGQEVILRCVPISNHLYFYWYRQILGQKVEFLVSFYNNEISEKSEIFDDQFSVERPDGSNFTLKIRSTKLEDSAMYFCASREVRGLPSPNEQFFGPGTRLTVL.

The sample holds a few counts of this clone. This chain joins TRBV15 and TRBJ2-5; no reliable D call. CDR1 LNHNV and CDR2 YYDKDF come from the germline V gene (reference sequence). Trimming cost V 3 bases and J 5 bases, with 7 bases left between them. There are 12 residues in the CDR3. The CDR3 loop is CATSSSGETQYF. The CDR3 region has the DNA TGTGCCACCAGCAGTAGTGGGGAGACCCAGTACTTC.

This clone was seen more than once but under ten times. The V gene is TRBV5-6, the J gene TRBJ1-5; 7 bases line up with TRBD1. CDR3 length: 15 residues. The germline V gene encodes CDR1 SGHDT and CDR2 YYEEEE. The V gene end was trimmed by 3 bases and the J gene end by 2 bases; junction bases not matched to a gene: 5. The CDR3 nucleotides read TGTGCCAGCAGCTACAGGGGACCTGGCAATCAGCCCCAGCATTTT. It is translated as CASSYRGPGNQPQHF.

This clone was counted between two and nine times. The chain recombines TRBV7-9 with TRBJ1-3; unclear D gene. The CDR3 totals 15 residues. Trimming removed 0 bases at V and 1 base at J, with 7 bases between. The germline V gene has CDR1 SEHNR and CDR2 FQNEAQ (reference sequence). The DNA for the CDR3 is TGTGCCAGCAGCTTAGCAGCTACGTCTGGAAACACCATATATTTT. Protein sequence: CASSLAATSGNTIYF.

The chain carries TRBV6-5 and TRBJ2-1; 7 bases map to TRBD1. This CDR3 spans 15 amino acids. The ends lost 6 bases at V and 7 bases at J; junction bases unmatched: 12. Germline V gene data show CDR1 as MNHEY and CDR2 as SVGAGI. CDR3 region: CASSRPDRVRNEQFF. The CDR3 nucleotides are TGTGCCAGCAGCCGCCCCGACAGGGTGCGAAATGAGCAGTTCTTC.

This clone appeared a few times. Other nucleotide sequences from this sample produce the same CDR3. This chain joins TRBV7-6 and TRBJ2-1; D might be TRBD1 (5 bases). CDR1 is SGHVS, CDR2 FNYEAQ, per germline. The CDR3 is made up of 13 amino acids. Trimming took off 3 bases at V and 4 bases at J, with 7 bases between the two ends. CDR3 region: CASSLGQYNEQFF. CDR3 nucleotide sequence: TGTGCCAGCAGCTTGGGGCAGTACAATGAGCAGTTCTTC.

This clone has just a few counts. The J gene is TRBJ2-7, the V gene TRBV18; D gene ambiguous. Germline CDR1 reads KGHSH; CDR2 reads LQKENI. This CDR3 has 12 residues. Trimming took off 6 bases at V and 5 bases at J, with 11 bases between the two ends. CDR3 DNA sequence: TGTGCCAGCTCCAACAGCGTCCACGAGCAGTACGTC. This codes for CASSNSVHEQYV.

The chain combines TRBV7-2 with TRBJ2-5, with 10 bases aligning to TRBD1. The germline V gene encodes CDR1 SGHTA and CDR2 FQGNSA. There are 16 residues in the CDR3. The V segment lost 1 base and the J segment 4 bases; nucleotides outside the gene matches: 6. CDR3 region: CASSLGGTGVLETQYF. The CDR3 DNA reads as TGTGCCAGCAGCTTAGGCGGGACAGGGGTTTTAGAGACCCAGTACTTC.

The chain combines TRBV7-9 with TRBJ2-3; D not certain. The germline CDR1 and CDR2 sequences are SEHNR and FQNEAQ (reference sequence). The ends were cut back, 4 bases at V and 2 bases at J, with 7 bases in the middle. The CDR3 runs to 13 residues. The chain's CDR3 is CASSSPFTDTQYF. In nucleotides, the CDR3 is TGTGCCAGCAGCTCCCCCTTCACAGATACGCAGTATTTT.

The CDR3 here is CASSQVEGAVYNSPLHF. CDR3 in DNA: TGTGCCAGCAGCCAAGTTGAGGGGGCGGTCTATAATTCACCCCTCCACTTT. V and J are TRBV14 and TRBJ1-6; 7 nucleotides line up with TRBD1. The CDR3 has 17 residues. V gave up 1 base and J gave up 3 bases; unmatched junction bases: 6. From germline, CDR1 is SGHDN and CDR2 FVKESK.

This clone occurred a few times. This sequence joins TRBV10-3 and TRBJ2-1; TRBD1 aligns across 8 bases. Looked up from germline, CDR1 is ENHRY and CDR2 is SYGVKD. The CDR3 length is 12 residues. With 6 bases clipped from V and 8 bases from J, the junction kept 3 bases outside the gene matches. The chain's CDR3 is CAIRPTGDEQFF. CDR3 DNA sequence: TGTGCCATCAGACCGACAGGGGATGAGCAGTTCTTC.

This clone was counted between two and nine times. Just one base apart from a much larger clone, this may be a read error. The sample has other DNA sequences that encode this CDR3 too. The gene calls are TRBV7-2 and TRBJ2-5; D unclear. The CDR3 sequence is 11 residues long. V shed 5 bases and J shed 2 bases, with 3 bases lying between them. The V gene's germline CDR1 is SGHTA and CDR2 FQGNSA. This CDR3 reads CASSPQETQYF. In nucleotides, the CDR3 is TGTGCCAGCAGCCCTCAAGAGACCCAGTACTTC.

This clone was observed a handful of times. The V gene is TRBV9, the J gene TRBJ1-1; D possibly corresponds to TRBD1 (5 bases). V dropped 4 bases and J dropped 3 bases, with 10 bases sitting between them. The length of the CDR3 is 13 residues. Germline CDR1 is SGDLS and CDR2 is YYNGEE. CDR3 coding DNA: TGTGCCAGCAGCTTCACAGGATACACTGAAGCTTTCTTT. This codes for CASSFTGYTEAFF.

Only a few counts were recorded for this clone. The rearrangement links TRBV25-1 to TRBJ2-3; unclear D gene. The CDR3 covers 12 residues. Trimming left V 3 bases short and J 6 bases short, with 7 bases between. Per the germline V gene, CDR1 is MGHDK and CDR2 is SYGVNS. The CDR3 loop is CASSDVGDTQYF. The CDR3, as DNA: TGTGCCAGCAGTGATGTGGGGGATACGCAGTATTTT.

CDR3 amino acids: CASSVAGPTRTSTDTQYF. DNA of the CDR3: TGTGCCAGCAGCGTAGCAGGACCAACCCGAACTAGCACAGATACGCAGTATTTT. The chain employs TRBV9 and TRBJ2-3; D unresolved. Germline-derived CDR1 and CDR2 are SGDLS and YYNGEE. The CDR3 runs to 18 residues. V was shortened by 0 bases and J by 0 bases, with 17 bases between the two germline ends.

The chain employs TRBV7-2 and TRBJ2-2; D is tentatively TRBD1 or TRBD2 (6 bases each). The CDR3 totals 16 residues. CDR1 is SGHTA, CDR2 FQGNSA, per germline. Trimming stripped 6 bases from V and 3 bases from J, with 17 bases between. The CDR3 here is CASRSSRGPYTGELFF. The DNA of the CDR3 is TGTGCCAGCAGATCAAGCCGGGGGCCCTACACCGGGGAGCTGTTTTTT.

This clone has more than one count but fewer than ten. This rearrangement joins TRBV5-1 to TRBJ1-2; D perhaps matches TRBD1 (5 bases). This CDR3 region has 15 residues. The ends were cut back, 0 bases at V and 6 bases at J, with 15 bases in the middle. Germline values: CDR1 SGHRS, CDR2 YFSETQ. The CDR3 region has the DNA TGCGCCAGCAGCTTGGCCACGGACCGAGGGGATGGCTACACCTTC. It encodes CASSLATDRGDGYTF.

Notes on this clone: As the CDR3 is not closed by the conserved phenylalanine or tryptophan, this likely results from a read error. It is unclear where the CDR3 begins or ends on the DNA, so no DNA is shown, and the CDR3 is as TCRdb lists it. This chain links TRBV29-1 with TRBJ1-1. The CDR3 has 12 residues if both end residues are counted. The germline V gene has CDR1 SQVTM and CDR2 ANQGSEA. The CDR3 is CSPTLTGTDLVM.

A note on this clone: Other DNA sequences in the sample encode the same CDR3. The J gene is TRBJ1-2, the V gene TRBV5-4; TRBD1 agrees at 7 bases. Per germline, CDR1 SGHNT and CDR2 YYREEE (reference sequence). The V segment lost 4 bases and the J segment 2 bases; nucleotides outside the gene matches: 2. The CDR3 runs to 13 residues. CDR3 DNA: TGTGCCAGCAGCCCGGACAGGAACTATGGCTACACCTTC. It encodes CASSPDRNYGYTF.

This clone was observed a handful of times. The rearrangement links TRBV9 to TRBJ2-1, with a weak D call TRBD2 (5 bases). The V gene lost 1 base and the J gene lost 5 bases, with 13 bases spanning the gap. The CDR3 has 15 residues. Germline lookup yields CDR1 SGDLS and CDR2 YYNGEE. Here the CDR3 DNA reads TGTGCCAGCAGCGTAATCCCTAGCCGAGACAATGAGCAGTTCTTC. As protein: CASSVIPSRDNEQFF.

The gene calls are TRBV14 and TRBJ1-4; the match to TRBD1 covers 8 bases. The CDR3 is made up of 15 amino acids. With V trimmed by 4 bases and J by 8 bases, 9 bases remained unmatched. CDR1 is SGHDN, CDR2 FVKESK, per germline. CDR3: CASSRNQGAGEKLFF. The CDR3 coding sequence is TGTGCCAGCAGCCGCAATCAGGGGGCGGGCGAAAAACTGTTTTTT.

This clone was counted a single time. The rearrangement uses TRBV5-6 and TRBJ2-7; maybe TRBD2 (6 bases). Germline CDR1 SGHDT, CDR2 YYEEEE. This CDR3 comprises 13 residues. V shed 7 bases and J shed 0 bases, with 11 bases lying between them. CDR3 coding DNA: TGTGCCAGCGGCCTCGGGAGCTCCTACGAGCAGTACGTC. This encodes CASGLGSSYEQYV.

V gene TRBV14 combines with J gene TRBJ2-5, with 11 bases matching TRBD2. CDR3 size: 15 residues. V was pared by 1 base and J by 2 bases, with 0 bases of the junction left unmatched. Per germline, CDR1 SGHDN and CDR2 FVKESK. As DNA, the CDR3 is TGTGCCAGCAGCCAAGGGACTAGCGGGCAAGAGACCCAGTACTTC. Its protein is CASSQGTSGQETQYF.

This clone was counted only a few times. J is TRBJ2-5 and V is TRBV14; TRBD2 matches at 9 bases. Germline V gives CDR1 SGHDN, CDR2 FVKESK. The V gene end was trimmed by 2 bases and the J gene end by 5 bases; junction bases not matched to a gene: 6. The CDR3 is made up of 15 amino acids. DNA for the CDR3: TGTGCCAGCAGCCAACTAGCGGGGCCCGCGGAGACCCAGTACTTC. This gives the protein CASSQLAGPAETQYF.

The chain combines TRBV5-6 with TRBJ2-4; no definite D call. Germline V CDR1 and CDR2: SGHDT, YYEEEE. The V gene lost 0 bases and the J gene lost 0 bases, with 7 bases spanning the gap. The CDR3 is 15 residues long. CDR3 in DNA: TGTGCCAGCAGCTTGGACGCGCTAGCCAAAAACATTCAGTACTTC. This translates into CASSLDALAKNIQYF.

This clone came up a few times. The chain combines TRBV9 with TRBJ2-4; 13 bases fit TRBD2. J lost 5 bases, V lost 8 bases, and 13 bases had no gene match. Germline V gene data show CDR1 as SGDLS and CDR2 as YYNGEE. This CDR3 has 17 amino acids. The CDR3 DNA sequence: TGTGCCAGGCCAGGGACTAGCGGGAAGCGGCGCGAAAACATTCAGTACTTC. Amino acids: CARPGTSGKRRENIQYF.

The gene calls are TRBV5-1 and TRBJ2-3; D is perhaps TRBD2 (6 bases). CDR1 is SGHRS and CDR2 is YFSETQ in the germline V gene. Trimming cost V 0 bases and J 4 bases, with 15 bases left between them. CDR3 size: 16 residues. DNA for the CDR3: TGCGCCAGCAGCTTGGCCGGCGGGGAGGTCGCAGATACGCAGTATTTT. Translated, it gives CASSLAGGEVADTQYF.